This TCR beta chain was sequenced during a study of T cell changes during pregnancy in multiple sclerosis. Profiling relied on immunoSEQ multiplex PCR, and the TCRdb table lists in-frame clones only, not all of them. The profile shows tens of thousands of clones, 93% of them singletons. The sequencing used CD8+ T cells from peripheral blood mononuclear cells, collected in the second trimester of pregnancy. The clonotype was recovered from a female donor with multiple sclerosis, enrolled in a pregnancy study.

Here the CDR3 DNA reads TGCGCCAGCAGCTTGGAAACAGGGATAGCCTATGGCTACACCTTC. Amino acids: CASSLETGIAYGYTF. The rearrangement joins TRBV5-1 to TRBJ1-2, with D possibly TRBD1 on 6 matching bases. The V gene's germline CDR1 is SGHRS and CDR2 YFSETQ. This CDR3 is built from 15 residues. The V end lost 0 bases, the J end lost 4 bases, and 13 bases lay between the germline ends. Based on the CDR3 plus reference TRBV5-1 and TRBJ1-2, the full variable domain is KAGVTQTPRYLIKTRGQQVTLSCSPISGHRSVSWYQQTPGQGLQFLFEYFSETQRNKGNFPGRFSGRQFSNSRSEMNVSTLELGDSALYLCASSLETGIAYGYTFGSGTRLTVV.